This T cell receptor (beta chain) was found in a study of blood T cell repertoires in COVID-19. Study information: COVID-19 samples from acute and convalescent phases originated in the United States, Italy and Spain. Sample material is recorded as cDNA or gDNA derived from T cells, B-cell-depleted T cells, or PBMCs.

Germline loops: CDR1 ENHRY, CDR2 SYGVKD. This CDR3 comprises 13 residues. V was shortened by 6 bases and J by 1 base, with 9 bases between the two germline ends. This clone was seen only once. Per the original data handling: Nucleated cell number was recorded as an estimate derived from reference gene primer amplification. Here immunoSEQ multiplex PCR was the method, and the copy in TCRdb shows in-frame clones only, minus some. From that table come the V and J calls and clone size; the DNA was used to work out D and trimming. Of about 200,000 clones listed, 75% to 90% are singletons. The sequenced material came from peripheral blood. The chain combines TRBV10-3 with TRBJ1-1, with D perhaps TRBD1 (5 bases). This clonotype originated in a man aged 60 to 69 who had recovered from COVID-19. The CDR3 sequence: CAIRPGWNTEAFF. CDR3 coding DNA: TGTGCCATCAGGCCAGGGTGGAACACTGAAGCTTTCTTT.